Given below is one T cell receptor (beta chain) in context. Antigen unknown. This specimen comes from a study of PD-L1 blockade in urothelial cancer. Whole-study context: Patients arrived having already received 0 to 3 prior chemotherapy regimens. Investigators checked blood 3 weeks (second dose) and 6 weeks after treatment start. The study recovered a median of approximately 150,000 T cells per blood sample. Whole-study results and caveats: Patients with durable benefit had greater blood expansion of tumor-associated TCR clones 3 weeks into treatment.

This sample's time point: peripheral blood 6 weeks after treatment start. Repertoires were generated with immunoSEQ multiplex PCR, while TCRdb's copy carries only in-frame clones and drops some. The data hold about 27,000 clones, with less than 85% observed a single time. The CDR3 totals 15 residues. CDR1 and CDR2 (germline): MNHEY, SVGAGI. J was trimmed by 10 bases and V by 3 bases; bases with no gene match: 7. The specimen comprised PBMCs, sampled around atezolizumab (anti-PD-L1) treatment. The sequence was obtained from a man between 70 and 80 years old with urothelial cancer. This chain links TRBV6-5 with TRBJ2-1; 12 bases match TRBD2. Written as DNA, the CDR3 is TGTGCCAGCAGTTATGGACTAGCGGGAAGCGACGAGCAGTTCTTC. It yields the protein CASSYGLAGSDEQFF.